The 18 T cell receptor beta chains below were found in one sample sequenced in a study of blood T cell repertoires in COVID-19. Data came from immunoSEQ multiplex PCR; TCRdb stores just in-frame clones and leaves some out. Counted here are about 140,000 clones, roughly 85% occurring once; the ten biggest clones make up approximately 3.6%. Input material: peripheral blood. Every receptor here comes from a man in his sixties with acute or convalescent COVID-19.

This chain links TRBV3-1 (or the pseudogene TRBV3-2) with TRBJ2-7; 11 bases align to TRBD2. With V trimmed by 4 bases and J by 2 bases, 4 bases remained unmatched. Germline V lookup: CDR1 LGHDT, CDR2 YNNKEL (reference sequence). This CDR3 is 15 amino acids long. For the CDR3, the DNA is TGTGCCAGCAGCCTAGGACTAGCGGGTCCCTACGAGCAGTACTTC. Translated, it gives CASSLGLAGPYEQYF.

DNA for the CDR3: TGTGCCAGTAGTAAACGACAGGGCTATAGCAATCAGCCCCAGCATTTT. Its translation is CASSKRQGYSNQPQHF. V is TRBV19 and J is TRBJ1-5; 7 nucleotides align to TRBD1. Germline V gene lookup returns CDR1 LNHDA and CDR2 SQIVND (reference sequence). This CDR3 spans 16 amino acids. With V trimmed by 4 bases and J by 0 bases, 6 bases remained unmatched.

This clone appeared a single time. V and J are TRBV27 and TRBJ1-5; D perhaps matches TRBD1 (5 bases). This CDR3 contains 14 residues. Germline assignment: CDR1 MNHEY and CDR2 SMNVEV (reference sequence). V was clipped by 3 bases and J by 15 bases, with 21 bases between them. CDR3 region: CASSFSGQESRRHF. The CDR3 nucleotides are TGTGCCAGCAGTTTTTCAGGGCAAGAATCGCGCCGGCATTTT.

This chain links TRBV27 with TRBJ1-2, with a weak D call TRBD1 (5 bases). The CDR3 length is 13 residues. The V end was cut by 5 bases, the J end by 5 bases, with 12 bases between. Germline CDR1 MNHEY, CDR2 SMNVEV (reference sequence). CDR3: CASSHDSTYGYTF. The DNA of the CDR3 is TGTGCCAGCAGTCACGACAGCACGTATGGCTACACCTTC.

The chain combines TRBV7-8 with TRBJ2-6, with D possibly being TRBD1 (8 bases). The CDR3 has 15 amino acids. Germline lookup yields CDR1 SGHVS and CDR2 FQNEAQ. V lost 7 bases, J lost 4 bases, and 14 bases lay in between. The CDR3: CASTYRGGGANVLTF. The CDR3 DNA follows: TGTGCCAGCACCTACAGGGGGGGAGGGGCCAACGTCCTGACTTTC.

As for this clone: A junction end diverges from the germline sequence, so it may reflect a read error. The chain employs TRBV6-5 and TRBJ2-6; 7 nucleotides line up with TRBD1. There are 11 residues in the CDR3. Germline CDR1 MNHEY, CDR2 SVGAGI. DNA for the CDR3: TGTGCCTCCCGAGATGGGGGACAGAGATCTTTC. Its translation is CASRDGGQRSF.

The chain employs TRBV6-8 and TRBJ1-2; D unresolved. In germline, CDR1 is MNHGY, CDR2 SAAAGT. Trimming cost V 0 bases and J 7 bases, with 15 bases left between them. There are 15 residues in the CDR3. CDR3: CASSYSRLCHFGYTF. In DNA form, the CDR3 reads TGTGCCAGCAGTTACTCGAGACTGTGCCACTTTGGCTACACCTTC.

The rearrangement links TRBV7-6 to TRBJ2-3; 7 nucleotides agree with TRBD1. The germline V gene encodes CDR1 SGHVS and CDR2 FNYEAQ. V lost 6 bases, J lost 2 bases, and 8 bases stayed unmatched. The CDR3 loop spans 15 amino acids. The CDR3 is CASRHPGQTTDTQYF. CDR3 bases: TGTGCCAGCAGGCACCCGGGACAGACCACAGATACGCAGTATTTT.

This chain links TRBV28 with TRBJ1-2; 10 bases fit TRBD1. Germline-derived CDR1 and CDR2 are MDHEN and SYDVKM. The CDR3 length is 14 residues. V trimming: 1 base; J trimming: 6 bases; junction bases outside the gene matches: 2. The CDR3 sequence is CASSLSDRGHGYTF. Written as DNA, the CDR3 is TGTGCCAGCAGTTTATCCGACAGGGGGCATGGCTACACCTTC.

V is TRBV6-5 and J is TRBJ1-2, with D possibly being TRBD1 (5 bases). Between the trimmed V and J ends, which lost 0 bases and 0 bases, there was a span of 8 bases. The CDR3 is 15 amino acids. From germline, CDR1 is MNHEY and CDR2 SVGAGI. The CDR3 sequence is CASSYSRGSNYGYTF. The DNA for the CDR3 is TGTGCCAGCAGTTACTCCCGGGGGTCTAACTATGGCTACACCTTC.

The CDR3 region is CASSLGQINNEQFF. The CDR3, as DNA: TGCGCCAGCAGCTTGGGACAGATAAACAATGAGCAGTTCTTC. The V gene is TRBV5-1, the J gene TRBJ2-1; D may be TRBD1 (5 bases). The CDR3 spans 14 residues. Germline V gene lookup returns CDR1 SGHRS and CDR2 YFSETQ. Trimming cost V 0 bases and J 5 bases, with 9 bases left between them.

The CDR3 sequence: CAISESVGLSYNEQFF. CDR3 bases: TGTGCCATCAGTGAGTCTGTGGGACTCTCCTACAATGAGCAGTTCTTC. The J gene is TRBJ2-1, the V gene TRBV10-3; D may be TRBD2 (6 bases). Trimming left V 0 bases short and J 0 bases short, with 9 bases between. The CDR3 runs to 16 residues. CDR1 is ENHRY, CDR2 SYGVKD, per germline.

This clone has more than one count but fewer than ten. The chain carries TRBV7-9 and TRBJ2-7, with 10 positions matching TRBD2. CDR1 and CDR2 from the germline V gene are SEHNR and FQNEAQ (reference sequence). The CDR3 extends over 19 amino acids. Losses at the gene ends were 5 bases for V and 6 bases for J; bases not matched to a gene: 22. The CDR3 here is CASSESALAGASPAREQYF. CDR3 DNA: TGTGCCAGCAGCGAAAGCGCCCTAGCGGGAGCCTCCCCGGCTCGCGAGCAGTACTTC.

The rearrangement uses TRBV29-1 and TRBJ2-1; 9 bases agree with TRBD1. This CDR3 region has 15 residues. Germline trimming cut 3 bases from V and 9 bases from J; bases unmatched to any gene: 12. Looked up from germline, CDR1 is SQVTM and CDR2 is ANQGSEA. CDR3 in amino acids: CSVDEGQGRVAEQFF. CDR3 DNA: TGCAGCGTTGATGAAGGACAGGGGCGGGTTGCTGAGCAGTTCTTC.

The chain joins TRBV7-9 to TRBJ1-2; D is undetermined. The V gene lost 5 bases and the J gene lost 4 bases, with 8 bases spanning the gap. The CDR3 extends over 12 amino acids. CDR1 is SEHNR, CDR2 FQNEAQ, per germline (reference sequence). The CDR3 bases are TGTGCCAGCAGCCGACAATCCTATGGCTACACCTTC. It codes for CASSRQSYGYTF.

The J gene is TRBJ1-4, the V gene TRBV6-4; no clear D gene. CDR3 size: 16 residues. Looked up from germline, CDR1 is MRHNA and CDR2 is SNTAGT. The V gene lost 6 bases and the J gene lost 8 bases, with 22 bases spanning the gap. CDR3 region: CASSRDCHTRREKLFF. Here the CDR3 DNA reads TGTGCCAGCAGCCGCGACTGTCACACTAGGCGAGAAAAACTGTTTTTT.

The chain links TRBV28 to TRBJ2-1, with D unclear. V was clipped by 8 bases and J by 2 bases, with 16 bases between them. Germline CDR1 reads MDHEN; CDR2 reads SYDVKM. CDR3 length: 15 amino acids. Here the CDR3 DNA reads TGTGCCAGCGTTAGAGGCGGTACGGCCTACAATGAGCAGTTCTTC. It codes for CASVRGGTAYNEQFF.

This clone turned up a few times. This chain connects TRBV9 to TRBJ1-2; tentative D call: TRBD1 (5 bases). The V gene lost 4 bases and the J gene lost 2 bases, with 15 bases spanning the gap. The CDR3 is 15 residues long. Germline lookup yields CDR1 SGDLS and CDR2 YYNGEE. CDR3 nucleotides: TGTGCCAGCAGCTACCAGGACATCGGGAACTATGGCTACACCTTC. Amino acid sequence: CASSYQDIGNYGYTF.